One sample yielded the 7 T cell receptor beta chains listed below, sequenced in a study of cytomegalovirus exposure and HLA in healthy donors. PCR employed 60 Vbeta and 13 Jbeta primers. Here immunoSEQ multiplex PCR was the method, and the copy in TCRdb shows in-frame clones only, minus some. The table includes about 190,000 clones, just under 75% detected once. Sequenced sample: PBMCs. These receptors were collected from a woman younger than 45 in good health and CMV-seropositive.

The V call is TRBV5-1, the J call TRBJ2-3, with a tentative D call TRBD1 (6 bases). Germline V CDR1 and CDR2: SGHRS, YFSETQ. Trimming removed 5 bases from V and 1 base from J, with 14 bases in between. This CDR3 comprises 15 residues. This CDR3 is CASSRARGRTDTQYF. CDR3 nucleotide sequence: TGCGCCAGCAGTCGGGCCAGGGGTCGCACAGATACGCAGTATTTT.

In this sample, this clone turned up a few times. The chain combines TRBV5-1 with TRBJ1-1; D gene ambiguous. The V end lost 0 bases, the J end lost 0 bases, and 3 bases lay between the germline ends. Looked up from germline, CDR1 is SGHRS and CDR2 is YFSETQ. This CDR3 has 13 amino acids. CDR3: CASSLDMNTEAFF. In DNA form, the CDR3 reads TGCGCCAGCAGCTTGGACATGAACACTGAAGCTTTCTTT. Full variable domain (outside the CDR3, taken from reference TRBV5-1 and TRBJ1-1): KAGVTQTPRYLIKTRGQQVTLSCSPISGHRSVSWYQQTPGQGLQFLFEYFSETQRNKGNFPGRFSGRQFSNSRSEMNVSTLELGDSALYLCASSLDMNTEAFFGQGTRLTVV.

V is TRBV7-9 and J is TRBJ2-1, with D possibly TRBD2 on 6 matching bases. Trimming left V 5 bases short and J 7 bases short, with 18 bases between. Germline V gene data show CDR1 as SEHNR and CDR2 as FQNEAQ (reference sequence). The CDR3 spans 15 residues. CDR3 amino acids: CASSPPSAQRNEQFF. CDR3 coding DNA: TGTGCCAGCAGCCCACCTAGCGCCCAACGGAATGAGCAGTTCTTC.

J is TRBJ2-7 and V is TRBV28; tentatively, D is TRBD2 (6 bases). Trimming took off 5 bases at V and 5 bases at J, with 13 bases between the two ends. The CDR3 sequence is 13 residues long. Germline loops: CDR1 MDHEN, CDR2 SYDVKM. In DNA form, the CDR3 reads TGTGCCAGCAGTCTCCTGCCGGGGGACGAGCAGTACTTC. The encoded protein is CASSLLPGDEQYF.

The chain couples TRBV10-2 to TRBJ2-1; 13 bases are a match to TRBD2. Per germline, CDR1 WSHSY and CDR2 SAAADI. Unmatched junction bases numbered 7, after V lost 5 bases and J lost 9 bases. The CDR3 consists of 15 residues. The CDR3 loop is CASSPGLAGDSEQFF. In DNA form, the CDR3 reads TGCGCCAGCAGTCCCGGACTAGCGGGAGATAGTGAGCAGTTCTTC.

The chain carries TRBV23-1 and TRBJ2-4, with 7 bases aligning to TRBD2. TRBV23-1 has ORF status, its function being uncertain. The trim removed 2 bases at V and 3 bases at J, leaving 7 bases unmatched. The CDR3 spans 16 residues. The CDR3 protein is CASSQPQGGGKNIQYF. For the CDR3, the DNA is TGCGCCAGCAGTCAACCCCAGGGCGGGGGCAAAAACATTCAGTACTTC.

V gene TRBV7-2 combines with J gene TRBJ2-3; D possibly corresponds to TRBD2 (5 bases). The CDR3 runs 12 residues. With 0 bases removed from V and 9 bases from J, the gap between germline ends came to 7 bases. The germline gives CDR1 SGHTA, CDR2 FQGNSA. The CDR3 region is CASSLAGVTQYF. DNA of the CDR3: TGTGCCAGCAGCTTAGCGGGAGTGACGCAGTATTTT.